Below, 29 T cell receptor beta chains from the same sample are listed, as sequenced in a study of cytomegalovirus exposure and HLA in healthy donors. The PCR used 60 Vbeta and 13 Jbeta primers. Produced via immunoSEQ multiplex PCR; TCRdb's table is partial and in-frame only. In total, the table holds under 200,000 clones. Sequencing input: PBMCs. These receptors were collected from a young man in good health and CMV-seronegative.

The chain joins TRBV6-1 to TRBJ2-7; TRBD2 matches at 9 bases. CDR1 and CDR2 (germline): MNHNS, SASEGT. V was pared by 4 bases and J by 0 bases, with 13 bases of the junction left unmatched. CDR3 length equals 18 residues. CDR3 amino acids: CASSGPQRGAPLSYEQYF. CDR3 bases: TGTGCCAGCAGTGGACCCCAGCGGGGGGCTCCGCTCTCCTACGAGCAGTACTTC.

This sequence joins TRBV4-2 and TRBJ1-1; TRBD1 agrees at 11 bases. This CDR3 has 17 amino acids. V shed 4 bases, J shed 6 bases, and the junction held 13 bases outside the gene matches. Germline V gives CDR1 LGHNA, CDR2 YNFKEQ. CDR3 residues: CASSRRLADRGLAEAFF. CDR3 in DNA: TGTGCCAGCAGCCGCCGATTGGCGGACAGGGGGCTCGCTGAAGCTTTCTTT.

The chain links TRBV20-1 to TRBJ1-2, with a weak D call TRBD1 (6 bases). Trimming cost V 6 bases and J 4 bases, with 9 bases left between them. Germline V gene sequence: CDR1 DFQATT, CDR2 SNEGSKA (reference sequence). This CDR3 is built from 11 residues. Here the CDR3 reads CSALDSYGYTF. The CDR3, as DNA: TGCAGTGCCTTGGACAGCTATGGCTACACCTTC.

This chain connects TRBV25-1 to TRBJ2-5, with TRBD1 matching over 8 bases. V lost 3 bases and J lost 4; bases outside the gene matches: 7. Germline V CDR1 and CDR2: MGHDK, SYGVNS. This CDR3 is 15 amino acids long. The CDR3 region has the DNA TGTGCCAGCAGTGATCAGGGGGCATCTAGAGAGACCCAGTACTTC. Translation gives CASSDQGASRETQYF.

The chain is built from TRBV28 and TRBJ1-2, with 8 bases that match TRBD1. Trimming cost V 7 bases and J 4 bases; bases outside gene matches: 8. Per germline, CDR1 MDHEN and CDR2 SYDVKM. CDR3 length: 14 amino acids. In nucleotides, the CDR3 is TGTGCCAGCACCACCCGGACAGGGCCCTATGGCTACACCTTC. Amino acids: CASTTRTGPYGYTF.

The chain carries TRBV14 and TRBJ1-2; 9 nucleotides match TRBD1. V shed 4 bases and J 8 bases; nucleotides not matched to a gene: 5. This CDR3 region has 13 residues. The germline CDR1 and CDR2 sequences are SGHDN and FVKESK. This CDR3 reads CASSPRTGEGYTF. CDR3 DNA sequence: TGTGCCAGCAGCCCTCGGACAGGGGAAGGCTACACCTTC.

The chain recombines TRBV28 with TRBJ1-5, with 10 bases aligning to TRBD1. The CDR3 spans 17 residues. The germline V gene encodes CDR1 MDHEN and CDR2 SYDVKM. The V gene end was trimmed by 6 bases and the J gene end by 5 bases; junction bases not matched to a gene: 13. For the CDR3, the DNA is TGTGCCAGCAGATCTGACCCCCGGGACAGGGGTTATCAGCCCCAGCATTTT. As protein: CASRSDPRDRGYQPQHF.

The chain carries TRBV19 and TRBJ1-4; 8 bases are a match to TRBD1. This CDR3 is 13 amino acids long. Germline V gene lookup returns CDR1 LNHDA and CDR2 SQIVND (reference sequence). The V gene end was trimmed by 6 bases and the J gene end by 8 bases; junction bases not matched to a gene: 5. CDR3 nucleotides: TGTGCCAGTAGCCCATCAGGGGGCGAAAAACTGTTTTTT. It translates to CASSPSGGEKLFF.

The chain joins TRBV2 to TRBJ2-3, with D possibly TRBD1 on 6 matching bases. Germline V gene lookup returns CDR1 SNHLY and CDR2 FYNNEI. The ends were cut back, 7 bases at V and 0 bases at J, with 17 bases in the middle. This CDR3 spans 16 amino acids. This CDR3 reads CASIYATGMSTDTQYF. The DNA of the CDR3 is TGTGCCAGCATCTACGCAACAGGGATGAGCACAGATACGCAGTATTTT.

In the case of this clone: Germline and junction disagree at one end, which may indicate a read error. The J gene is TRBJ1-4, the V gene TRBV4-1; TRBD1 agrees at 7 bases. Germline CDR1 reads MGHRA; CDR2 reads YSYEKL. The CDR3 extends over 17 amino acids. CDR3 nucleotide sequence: TGCGCCAGCAGCCAATTCAGTACAGGGGCAACGAATGAAAAACTGTTTTTT. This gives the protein CASSQFSTGATNEKLFF.

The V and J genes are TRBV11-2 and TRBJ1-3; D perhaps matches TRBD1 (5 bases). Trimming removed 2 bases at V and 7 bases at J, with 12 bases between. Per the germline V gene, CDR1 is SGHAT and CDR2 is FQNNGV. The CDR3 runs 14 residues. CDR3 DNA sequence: TGTGCCAGCAGCTTAAGTCAGGGTTCCAACACCATATATTTT. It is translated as CASSLSQGSNTIYF.

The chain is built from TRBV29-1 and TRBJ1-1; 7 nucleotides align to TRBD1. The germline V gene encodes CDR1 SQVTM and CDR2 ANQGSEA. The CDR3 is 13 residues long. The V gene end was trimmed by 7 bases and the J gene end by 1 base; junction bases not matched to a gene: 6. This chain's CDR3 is CSAPGQTNTEAFF. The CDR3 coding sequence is TGCAGCGCACCGGGACAGACGAACACTGAAGCTTTCTTT.

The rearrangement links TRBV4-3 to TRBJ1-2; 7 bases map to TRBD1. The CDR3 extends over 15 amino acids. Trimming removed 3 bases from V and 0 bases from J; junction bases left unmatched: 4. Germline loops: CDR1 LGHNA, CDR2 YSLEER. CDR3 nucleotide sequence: TGCGCCAGCAGCCAGGTTACAGGGGCTAACTATGGCTACACCTTC. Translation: CASSQVTGANYGYTF.

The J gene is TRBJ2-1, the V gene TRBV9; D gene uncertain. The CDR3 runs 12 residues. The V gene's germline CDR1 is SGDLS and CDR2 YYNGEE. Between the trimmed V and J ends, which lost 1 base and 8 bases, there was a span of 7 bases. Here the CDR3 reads CASSVNPYEQFF. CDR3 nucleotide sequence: TGTGCCAGCAGCGTAAATCCGTATGAGCAGTTCTTC.

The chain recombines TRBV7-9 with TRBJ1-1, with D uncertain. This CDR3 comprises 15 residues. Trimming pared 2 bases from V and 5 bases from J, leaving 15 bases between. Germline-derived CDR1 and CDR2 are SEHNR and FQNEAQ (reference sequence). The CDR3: CASSLTGIKQTEAFF. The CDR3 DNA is TGTGCCAGCAGCTTAACCGGTATAAAACAGACTGAAGCTTTCTTT.

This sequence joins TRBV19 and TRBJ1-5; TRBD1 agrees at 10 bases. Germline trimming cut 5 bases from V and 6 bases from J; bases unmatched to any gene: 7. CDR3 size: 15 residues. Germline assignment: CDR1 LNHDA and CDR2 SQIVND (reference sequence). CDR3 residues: CASSGSGQGPQPQHF. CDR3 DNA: TGTGCCAGTAGTGGCTCGGGACAGGGGCCTCAGCCCCAGCATTTT.

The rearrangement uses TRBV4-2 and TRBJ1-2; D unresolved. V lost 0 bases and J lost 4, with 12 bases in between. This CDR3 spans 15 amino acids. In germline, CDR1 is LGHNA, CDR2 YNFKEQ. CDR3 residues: CASSQESLLAYGYTF. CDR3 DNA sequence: TGTGCCAGCAGCCAAGAAAGCCTCCTTGCCTATGGCTACACCTTC.

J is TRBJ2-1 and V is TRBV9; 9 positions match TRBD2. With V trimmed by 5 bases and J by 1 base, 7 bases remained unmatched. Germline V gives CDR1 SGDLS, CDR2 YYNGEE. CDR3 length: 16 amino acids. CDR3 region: CASSVISGGSYNEQFF. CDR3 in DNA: TGTGCCAGCAGTGTGATTAGCGGGGGTTCCTACAATGAGCAGTTCTTC.

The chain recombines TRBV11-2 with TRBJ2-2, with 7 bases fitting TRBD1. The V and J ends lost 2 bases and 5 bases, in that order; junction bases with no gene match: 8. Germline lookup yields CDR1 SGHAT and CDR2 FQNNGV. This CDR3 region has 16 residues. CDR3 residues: CASSLSRTGRTGELFF. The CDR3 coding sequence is TGTGCCAGCAGCTTATCACGGACAGGTCGAACCGGGGAGCTGTTTTTT.

CDR3 sequence (DNA): TGTGCCATCCGCTTCGGCGCCGACGGGGACACTGAAGCTTTCTTT. Encoded protein: CAIRFGADGDTEAFF. The chain uses TRBV10-3 and TRBJ1-1, with D unresolved. CDR1 is ENHRY and CDR2 is SYGVKD in the germline V gene. Trimming left V 8 bases short and J 3 bases short, with 19 bases between. This CDR3 comprises 15 residues.

The DNA for the CDR3 is TGTGCCAGCAGTGAAGGTGACAGGGTGGTAGGCGAGCAGTACTTC. It translates to CASSEGDRVVGEQYF. The gene calls are TRBV2 and TRBJ2-5; 7 bases map to TRBD1. The DNA end lines up better with TRBJ2-7; the J call may be wrong. The CDR3 is 15 amino acids. CDR1 and CDR2 from the germline V gene are SNHLY and FYNNEI.

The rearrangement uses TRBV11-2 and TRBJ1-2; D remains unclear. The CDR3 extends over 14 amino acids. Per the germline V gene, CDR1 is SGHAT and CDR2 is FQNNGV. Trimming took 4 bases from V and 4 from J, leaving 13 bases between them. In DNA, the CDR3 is TGTGCCAGCAGCTCCGGGGTACTGAGCTATGGCTACACCTTC. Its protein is CASSSGVLSYGYTF.

The CDR3 DNA sequence: TGTGCCAGCAGCCCGAGCAGGGGGTCTGGCTACACCTTC. Encoded protein: CASSPSRGSGYTF. The rearrangement uses TRBV7-2 and TRBJ1-2; TRBD1 agrees at 7 bases. The CDR3 spans 13 residues. CDR1 is SGHTA and CDR2 is FQGNSA in the germline V gene. The V gene end was trimmed by 5 bases and the J gene end by 7 bases; junction bases not matched to a gene: 7.

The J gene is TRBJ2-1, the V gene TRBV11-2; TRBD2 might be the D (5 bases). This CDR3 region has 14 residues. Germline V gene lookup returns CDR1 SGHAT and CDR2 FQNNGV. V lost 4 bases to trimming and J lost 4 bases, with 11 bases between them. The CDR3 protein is CASSSGGLYNEQFF. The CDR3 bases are TGTGCCAGCAGCTCGGGCGGGCTTTACAATGAGCAGTTCTTC.

As DNA, the CDR3 is TGTGCCAGCAGCGCTGGTGGACTTAGCACAGATACGCAGTATTTT. This translates into CASSAGGLSTDTQYF. V and J are TRBV11-3 and TRBJ2-3, with TRBD2 as a possible D gene (5 bases). V was cut by 5 bases and J by 0 bases, with 12 bases left in between. Germline assignment: CDR1 SGHNT and CDR2 YENEEA. The CDR3 consists of 15 residues.

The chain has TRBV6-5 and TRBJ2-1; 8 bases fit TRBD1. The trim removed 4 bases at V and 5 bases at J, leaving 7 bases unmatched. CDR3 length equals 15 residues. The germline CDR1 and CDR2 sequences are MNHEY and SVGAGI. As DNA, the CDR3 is TGTGCCAGCAGTTCACCGGGACAGGCGAACAATGAGCAGTTCTTC. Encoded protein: CASSSPGQANNEQFF.

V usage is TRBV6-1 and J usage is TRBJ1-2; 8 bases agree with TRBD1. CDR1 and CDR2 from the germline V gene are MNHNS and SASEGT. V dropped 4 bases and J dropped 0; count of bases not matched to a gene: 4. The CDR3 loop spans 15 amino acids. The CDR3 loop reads CASSVQGEANYGYTF. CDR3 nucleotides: TGTGCCAGCAGTGTACAGGGGGAAGCTAACTATGGCTACACCTTC.

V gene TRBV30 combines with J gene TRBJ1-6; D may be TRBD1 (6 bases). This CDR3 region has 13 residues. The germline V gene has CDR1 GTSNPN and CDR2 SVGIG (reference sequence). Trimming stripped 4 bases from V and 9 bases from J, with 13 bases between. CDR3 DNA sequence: TGTGCCTGGACCCGACAGGCTTCTTCACCCCTCCACTTT. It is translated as CAWTRQASSPLHF.

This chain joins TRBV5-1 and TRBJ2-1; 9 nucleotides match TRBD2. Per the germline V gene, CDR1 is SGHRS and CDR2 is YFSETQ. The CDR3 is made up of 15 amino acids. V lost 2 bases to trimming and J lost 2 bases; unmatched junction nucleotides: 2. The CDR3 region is CASSFSGSPYNEQFF. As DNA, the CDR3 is TGCGCCAGCAGCTTTAGCGGGAGCCCCTACAATGAGCAGTTCTTC. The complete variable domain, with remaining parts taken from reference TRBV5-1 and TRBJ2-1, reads KAGVTQTPRYLIKTRGQQVTLSCSPISGHRSVSWYQQTPGQGLQFLFEYFSETQRNKGNFPGRFSGRQFSNSRSEMNVSTLELGDSALYLCASSFSGSPYNEQFFGPGTRLTVL.